This T cell receptor beta chain appears in the sequencing data of a study of OX40 agonist ivuxolimab in advanced cancers. With respect to the entire study: Ivuxolimab, which targeted the costimulatory receptor OX40 (CD134), was an agonistic, fully human IgG2 monoclonal antibody. The monotherapy dose-escalation portion (N = 52 patients) of the phase I ivuxolimab trial is reported in the paper. Peripheral TCRbeta sequencing aimed to test whether ivuxolimab altered TCR sequence diversity and caused clonal T-cell expansion. Three dose-escalation patients achieved partial responses, one with hepatocellular carcinoma and two with cutaneous melanoma. Intravenous ivuxolimab was administered to patients every 2 weeks at six dose levels: 0.01, 0.1, 0.3, 1.5, 3 and 10 mg/kg. Prior anti-PD-1, anti-PD-L1 or anti-CTLA-4 therapy was permitted, and checkpoint inhibitors had been received by roughly two fifths of dose-escalation patients. Of the approximately 53 patients in dose escalation, some 19 had hepatocellular carcinoma, some 15 had melanoma, 9 had renal cell carcinoma and 9 had head and neck cancer. In the dose-escalation cohort, more than 80% of patients were male, and the mean age was 60 years with a range of roughly 23 to 90.

On the study overall, not on this receptor specifically: On average, CD8+ T cells showed more expanded clones than CD4+ T cells after ivuxolimab. At doses from 0.1 to 3.0 mg/kg, clonal expansion was seen in both CD4+ and CD8+ blood T cells between baseline and week 6. The antigen specificity of the clonally expanded peripheral T cells was not determined. Low levels of normalized T-cell clonal expansion were also seen in some nonresponding patients. In partial responders in the 0.1-3.0 mg/kg groups, normalized peripheral clonal expansion was found to be among the lowest, especially among CD8+ T cells.

Genomic DNA was isolated from the sorted cells so that the TCRbeta CDR3 region could be sequenced. The immunoSEQ Assay was used to sequence the TCRbeta CDR3 regions. This immuneACCESS table, as held by TCRdb, lists in-frame sequences with V and J called but not all clones. Of the missing ones, under half trace to an unresolved V gene in checked studies; the others have no known cause. A total of around 94,000 clones appear in this sample, roughly 90% of them only once. Under 4% of the sample belongs to the ten largest clones. The trial excluded patients who had a history of autoimmune disease or were on systemic immunosuppression. Peripheral blood for TCR sequencing was collected from all dose cohorts at baseline, on cycle 4 day 1, and on cycle 7 day 1. The samples were drawn from a first-in-human, open-label, multicenter phase I dose-escalation trial of ivuxolimab. Adults with locally advanced or metastatic melanoma, renal cell carcinoma, hepatocellular carcinoma or head and neck squamous cell carcinoma were enrolled in the trial. Before TCR sequencing, CD4+ T cells and CD8+ T cells from peripheral blood were sorted into separate populations.

Points on this clone: The target of this receptor is not known. Base qualities were left out, and no much larger clone turns up one base away.

Trimming accounts for 1 base at V and 3 bases at J, while the number of junction bases matched to no gene is 7. The germline V gene (reference sequence) provides CDR1 LNHNV and CDR2 YYDKDF. The CDR3, from cysteine to phenylalanine, totals 16 residues. This entry keeps only the CDR3 DNA: 48 bases, framed from base 1. The chain joins TRBV15 to TRBJ2-5, with TRBD1 matching 8 junction bases. The sequence came from an adult with an advanced solid tumor such as melanoma, head and neck, liver or kidney cancer. The sequenced sample was CD4+ or CD8+ T cells sorted from blood, obtained in a trial of the OX40 agonist ivuxolimab. The CDR3 corresponds to CATSRGAPTGEETQYF. In nucleotides, the sequence is TGTGCCACCAGCAGAGGAGCCCCGACAGGGGAAGAGACCCAGTACTTC.